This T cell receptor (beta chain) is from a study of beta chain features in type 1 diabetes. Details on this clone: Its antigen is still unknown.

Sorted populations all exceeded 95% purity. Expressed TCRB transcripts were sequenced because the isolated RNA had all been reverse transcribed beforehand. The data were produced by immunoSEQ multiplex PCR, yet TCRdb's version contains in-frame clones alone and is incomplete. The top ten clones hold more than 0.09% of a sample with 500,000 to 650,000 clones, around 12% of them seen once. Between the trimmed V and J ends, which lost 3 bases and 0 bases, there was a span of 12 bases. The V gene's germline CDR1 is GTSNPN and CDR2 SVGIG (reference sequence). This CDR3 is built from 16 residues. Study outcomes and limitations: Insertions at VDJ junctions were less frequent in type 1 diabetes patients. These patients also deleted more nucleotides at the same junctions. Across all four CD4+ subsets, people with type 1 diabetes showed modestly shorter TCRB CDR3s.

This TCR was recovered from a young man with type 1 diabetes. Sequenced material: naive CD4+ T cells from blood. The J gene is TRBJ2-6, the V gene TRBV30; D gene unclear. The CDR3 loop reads CAWSGLASSGANVLTF. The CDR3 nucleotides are TGTGCCTGGAGCGGGCTGGCCAGCTCTGGGGCCAACGTCCTGACTTTC.